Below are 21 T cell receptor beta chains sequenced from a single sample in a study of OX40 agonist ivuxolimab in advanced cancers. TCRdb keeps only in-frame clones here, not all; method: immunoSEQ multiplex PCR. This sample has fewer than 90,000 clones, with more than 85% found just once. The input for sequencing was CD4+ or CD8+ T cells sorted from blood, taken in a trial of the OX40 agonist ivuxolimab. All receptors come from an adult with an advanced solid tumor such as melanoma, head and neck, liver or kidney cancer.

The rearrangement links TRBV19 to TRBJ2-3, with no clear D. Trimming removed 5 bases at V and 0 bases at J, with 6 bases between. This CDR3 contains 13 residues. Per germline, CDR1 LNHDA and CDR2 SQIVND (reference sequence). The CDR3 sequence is CASSLGSTDTQYF. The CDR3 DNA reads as TGTGCCAGTAGTTTGGGGAGCACAGATACGCAGTATTTT.

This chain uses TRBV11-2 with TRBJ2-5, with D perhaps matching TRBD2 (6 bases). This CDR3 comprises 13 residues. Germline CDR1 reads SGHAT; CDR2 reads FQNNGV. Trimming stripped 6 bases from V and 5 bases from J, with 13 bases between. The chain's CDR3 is CASSWGGSETQYF. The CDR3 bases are TGTGCCAGCAGTTGGGGAGGTTCGGAGACCCAGTACTTC.

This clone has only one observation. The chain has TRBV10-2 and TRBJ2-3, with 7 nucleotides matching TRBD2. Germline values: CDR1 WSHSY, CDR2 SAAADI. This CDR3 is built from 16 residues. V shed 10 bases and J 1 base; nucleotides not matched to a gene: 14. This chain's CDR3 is CATHAVPGGGTDTQYF. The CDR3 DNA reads TGCGCCACCCACGCTGTCCCGGGAGGAGGCACAGATACGCAGTATTTT.

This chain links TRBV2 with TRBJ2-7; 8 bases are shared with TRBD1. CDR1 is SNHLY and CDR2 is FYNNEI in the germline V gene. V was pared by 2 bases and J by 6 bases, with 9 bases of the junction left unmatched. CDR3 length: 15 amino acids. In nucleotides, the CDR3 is TGTGCCAGCAGTGAACAGACAGGGGTGGTAGGCGAGCAGTACTTC. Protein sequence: CASSEQTGVVGEQYF. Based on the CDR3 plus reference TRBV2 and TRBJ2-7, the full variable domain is EPEVTQTPSHQVTQMGQEVILRCVPISNHLYFYWYRQILGQKVEFLVSFYNNEISEKSEIFDDQFSVERPDGSNFTLKIRSTKLEDSAMYFCASSEQTGVVGEQYFGPGTRLTVT.

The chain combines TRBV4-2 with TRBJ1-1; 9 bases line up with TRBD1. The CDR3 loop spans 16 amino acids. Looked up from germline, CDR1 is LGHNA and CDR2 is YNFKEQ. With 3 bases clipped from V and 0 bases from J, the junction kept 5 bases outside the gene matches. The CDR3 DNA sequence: TGTGCCAGCAGCCAGAACGGACAGGGGATGAACACTGAAGCTTTCTTT. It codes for CASSQNGQGMNTEAFF.

The CDR3 DNA follows: TGCAGCGTCACAGGGACACGGCTTGGCTACACCTTC. Protein product: CSVTGTRLGYTF. This rearrangement joins TRBV29-1 to TRBJ1-2, with a weak D call TRBD1 (6 bases). There are 12 residues in the CDR3. Trimming removed 6 bases from V and 7 bases from J, with 15 bases in between. The germline V gene has CDR1 SQVTM and CDR2 ANQGSEA.

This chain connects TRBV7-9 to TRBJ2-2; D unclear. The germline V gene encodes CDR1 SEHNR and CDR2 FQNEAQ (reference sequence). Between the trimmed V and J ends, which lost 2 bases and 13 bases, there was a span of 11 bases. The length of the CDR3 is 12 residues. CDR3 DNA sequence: TGTGCCAGCAGCTTATTGGAGACGGGGCTGTTTTTT. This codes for CASSLLETGLFF. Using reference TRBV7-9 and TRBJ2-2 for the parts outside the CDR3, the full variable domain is DTGVSQNPRHKITKRGQNVTFRCDPISEHNRLYWYRQTLGQGPEFLTYFQNEAQLEKSRLLSDRFSAERPKGSFSTLEIQRTEQGDSAMYLCASSLLETGLFFGEGSRLTVL.

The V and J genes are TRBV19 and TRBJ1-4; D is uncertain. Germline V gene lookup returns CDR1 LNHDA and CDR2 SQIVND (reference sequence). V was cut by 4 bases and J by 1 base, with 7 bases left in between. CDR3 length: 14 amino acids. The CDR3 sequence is CASSTGETNEKLFF. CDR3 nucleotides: TGTGCCAGTAGTACCGGAGAAACTAATGAAAAACTGTTTTTT. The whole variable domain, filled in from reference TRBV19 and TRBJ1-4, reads DGGITQSPKYLFRKEGQNVTLSCEQNLNHDAMYWYRQDPGQGLRLIYYSQIVNDFQKGDIAEGYSVSREKKESFPLTVTSAQKNPTAFYLCASSTGETNEKLFFGSGTQLSVL.

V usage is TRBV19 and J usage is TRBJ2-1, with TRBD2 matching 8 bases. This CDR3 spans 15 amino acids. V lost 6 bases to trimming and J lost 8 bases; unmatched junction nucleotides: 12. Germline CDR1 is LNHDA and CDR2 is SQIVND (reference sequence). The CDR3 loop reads CASRAAGALRDEQFF. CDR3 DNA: TGTGCCAGTAGGGCAGCGGGAGCCCTCAGGGATGAGCAGTTCTTC.

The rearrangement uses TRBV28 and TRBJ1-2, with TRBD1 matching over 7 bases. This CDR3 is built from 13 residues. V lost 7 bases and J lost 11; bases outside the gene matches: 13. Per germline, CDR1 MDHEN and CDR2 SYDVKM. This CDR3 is CASIGEGAPRYTF. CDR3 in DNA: TGTGCCAGCATCGGGGAGGGGGCGCCAAGGTACACCTTC.

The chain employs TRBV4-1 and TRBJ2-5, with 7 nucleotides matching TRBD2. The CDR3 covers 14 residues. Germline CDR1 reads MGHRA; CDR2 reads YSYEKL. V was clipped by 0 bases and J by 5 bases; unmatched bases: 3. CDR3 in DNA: TGCGCCAGCAGCCAAGAGCCCGGGAGGGAGACCCAGTACTTC. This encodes CASSQEPGRETQYF.

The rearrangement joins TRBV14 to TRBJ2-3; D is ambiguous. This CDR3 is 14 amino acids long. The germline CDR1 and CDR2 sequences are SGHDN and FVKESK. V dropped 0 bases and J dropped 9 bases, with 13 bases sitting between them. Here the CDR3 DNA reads TGTGCCAGCAGCCAAGAAAGAGTTCTGAGCACGCAGTATTTT. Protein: CASSQERVLSTQYF.

The CDR3 DNA follows: TGTGCCAGCAGCTTAACTAGCGGCACCGGGGAGCTGTTTTTT. Protein sequence: CASSLTSGTGELFF. The chain carries TRBV7-3 and TRBJ2-2, with D possibly matching TRBD2 (6 bases). Between the trimmed V and J ends, which lost 0 bases and 4 bases, there was a span of 6 bases. Looked up from germline, CDR1 is SGHTA and CDR2 is FQGTGA. CDR3 length: 14 amino acids.

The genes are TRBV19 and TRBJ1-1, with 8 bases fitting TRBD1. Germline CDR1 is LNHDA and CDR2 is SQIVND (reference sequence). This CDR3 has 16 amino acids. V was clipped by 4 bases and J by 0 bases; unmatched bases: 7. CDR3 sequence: CASSKGQGQMNTEAFF. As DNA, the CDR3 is TGTGCCAGTAGTAAAGGACAGGGACAAATGAACACTGAAGCTTTCTTT.

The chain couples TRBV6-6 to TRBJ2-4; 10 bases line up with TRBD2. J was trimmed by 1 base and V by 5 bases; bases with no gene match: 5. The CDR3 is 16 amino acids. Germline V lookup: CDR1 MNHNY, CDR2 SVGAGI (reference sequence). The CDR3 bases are TGTGCCAGCAGTCAATTTAGCGGGGGGGCCAAAAACATTCAGTACTTC. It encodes CASSQFSGGAKNIQYF.

The CDR3 here is CASSETSGRAYNEQFF. The CDR3 nucleotides are TGTGCCAGCAGTGAGACTAGCGGGAGGGCCTACAATGAGCAGTTCTTC. The chain couples TRBV2 to TRBJ2-1, with 14 bases lining up with TRBD2. CDR1 is SNHLY and CDR2 is FYNNEI in the germline V gene. V was clipped by 3 bases and J by 2 bases; unmatched bases: 0. The CDR3 sequence is 16 residues long.

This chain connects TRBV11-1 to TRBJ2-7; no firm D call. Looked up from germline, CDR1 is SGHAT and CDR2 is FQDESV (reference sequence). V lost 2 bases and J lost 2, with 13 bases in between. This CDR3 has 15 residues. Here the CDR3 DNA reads TGTGCCAGCAGCTTAAGGTACGGCAATACCTACGAGCAGTACTTC. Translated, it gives CASSLRYGNTYEQYF.

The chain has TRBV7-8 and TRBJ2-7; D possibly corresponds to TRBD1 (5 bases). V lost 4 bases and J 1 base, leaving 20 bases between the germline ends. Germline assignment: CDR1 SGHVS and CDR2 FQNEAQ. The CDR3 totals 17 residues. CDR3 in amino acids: CASSSVAQDKGSYEQYF. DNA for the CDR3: TGTGCCAGCAGCTCTGTGGCCCAGGACAAGGGGTCCTACGAGCAGTACTTC.

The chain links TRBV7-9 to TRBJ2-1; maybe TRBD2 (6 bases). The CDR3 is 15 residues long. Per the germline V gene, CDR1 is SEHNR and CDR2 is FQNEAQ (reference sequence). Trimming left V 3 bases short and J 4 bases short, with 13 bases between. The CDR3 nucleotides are TGTGCCAGCAGCTTCCCGGCGGAGGGGTACAATGAGCAGTTCTTC. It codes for CASSFPAEGYNEQFF.

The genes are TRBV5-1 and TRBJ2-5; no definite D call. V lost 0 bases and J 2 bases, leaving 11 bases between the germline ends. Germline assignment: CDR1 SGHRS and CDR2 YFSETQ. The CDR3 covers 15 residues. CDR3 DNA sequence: TGCGCCAGCAGCTTGGCCTGGGCGACTCAAGAGACCCAGTACTTC. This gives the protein CASSLAWATQETQYF.

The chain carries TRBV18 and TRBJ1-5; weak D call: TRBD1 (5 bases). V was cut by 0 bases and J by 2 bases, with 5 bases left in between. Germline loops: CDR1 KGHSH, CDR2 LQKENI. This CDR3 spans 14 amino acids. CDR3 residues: CASSPPTGNQPQHF. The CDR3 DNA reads TGTGCCAGCTCACCACCGACAGGCAATCAGCCCCAGCATTTT.